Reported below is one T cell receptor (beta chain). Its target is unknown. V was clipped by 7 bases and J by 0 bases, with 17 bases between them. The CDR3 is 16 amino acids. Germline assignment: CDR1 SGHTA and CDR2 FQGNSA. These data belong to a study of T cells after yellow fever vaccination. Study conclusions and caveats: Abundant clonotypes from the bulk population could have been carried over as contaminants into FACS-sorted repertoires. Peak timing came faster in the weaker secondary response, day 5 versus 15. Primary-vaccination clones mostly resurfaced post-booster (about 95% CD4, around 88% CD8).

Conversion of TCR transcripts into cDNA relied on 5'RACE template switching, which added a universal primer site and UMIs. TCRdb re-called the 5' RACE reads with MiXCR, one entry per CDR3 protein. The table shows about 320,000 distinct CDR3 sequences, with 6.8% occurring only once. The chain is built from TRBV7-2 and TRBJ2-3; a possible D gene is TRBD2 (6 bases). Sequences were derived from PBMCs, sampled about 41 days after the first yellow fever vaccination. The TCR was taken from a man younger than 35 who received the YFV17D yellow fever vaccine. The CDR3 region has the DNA TGTGCCAGCACCTATGGGACTTATACTAGCACAGATACGCAGTATTTT. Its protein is CASTYGTYTSTDTQYF.